This T cell receptor (beta chain) was captured by sequencing in a study of cytomegalovirus exposure and HLA in healthy donors. This cohort consisted of healthy bone marrow donors. The donors, nominally healthy at sampling, likely had unrecorded immune exposures. This clone was detected only a few times. Its matching antigen is unknown. CDR1 and CDR2 (germline): MNHEY, SMNVEV (reference sequence). This CDR3 is built from 18 residues. V trimming: 5 bases; J trimming: 5 bases; junction bases outside the gene matches: 12. A multiplex PCR was run with 60 Vbeta primers and 13 Jbeta primers. Using immunoSEQ multiplex PCR, the repertoire was profiled, and TCRdb retains in-frame clones only, with some absent. The sample includes about 180,000 clones, around 76% of them seen just once. Study-wide results and caveats: A later analysis found TCR association rates differed by HLA locus, highest for DRB1 and lowest for HLA-C.

The sequenced material came from PBMCs. This sequence was found in a man aged 35-49 years in good health and CMV-seronegative. The chain joins TRBV27 to TRBJ2-5, with 15 bases fitting TRBD2. The CDR3 nucleotides read TGTGCCAGCAGTCACTGGACTAGCGGGAGGGCCTTTGGGGAGACCCAGTACTTC. This gives the protein CASSHWTSGRAFGETQYF.